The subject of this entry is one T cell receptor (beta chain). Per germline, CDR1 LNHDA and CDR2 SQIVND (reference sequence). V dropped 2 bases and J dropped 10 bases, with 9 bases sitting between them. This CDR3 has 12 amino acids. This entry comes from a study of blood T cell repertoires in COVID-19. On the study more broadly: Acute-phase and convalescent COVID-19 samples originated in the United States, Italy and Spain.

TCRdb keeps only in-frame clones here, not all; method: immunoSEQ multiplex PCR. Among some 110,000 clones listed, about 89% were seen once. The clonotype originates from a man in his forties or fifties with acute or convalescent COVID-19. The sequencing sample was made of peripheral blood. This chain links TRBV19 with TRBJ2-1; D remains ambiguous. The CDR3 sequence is CASSINRVEQFF. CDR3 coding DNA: TGTGCCAGTAGTATAAACCGGGTGGAGCAGTTCTTC.